This T cell receptor beta chain was retrieved from a study of T-cell memory formation after mild COVID-19. Findings and caveats of the study: Pre-infection memory showed some responding clones, and this suggested that cross-reactive memory joined.

With constant-segment primers, 5'RACE yielded cDNA libraries of TCR alpha and TCR beta that carried sample barcodes and UMIs. Each CDR3 protein gets one entry after TCRdb re-called the 5' RACE reads with MiXCR. The profile shows some 100,000 distinct CDR3 sequences, over 8.5% of them singletons. Turning to this clonotype: Its specificity is unknown.

This CDR3 comprises 15 residues. V was shortened by 3 bases and J by 4 bases, with 15 bases between the two germline ends. CDR1 and CDR2 (germline): LGHDT, YNNKEL (reference sequence). The chain employs TRBV3-1 and TRBJ1-2; weak D call: TRBD1 (5 bases). This clonotype originated in a man aged 18 to 30 who had mild COVID-19 (a few samples of this study predate the infection). Cell type and time point are not known. The sample was PBMCs or a T cell subset sorted from them (not recorded which). This CDR3 reads CASSQRFEDIYGYTF. DNA for the CDR3: TGTGCCAGCAGCCAGAGGTTCGAGGACATCTATGGCTACACCTTC.